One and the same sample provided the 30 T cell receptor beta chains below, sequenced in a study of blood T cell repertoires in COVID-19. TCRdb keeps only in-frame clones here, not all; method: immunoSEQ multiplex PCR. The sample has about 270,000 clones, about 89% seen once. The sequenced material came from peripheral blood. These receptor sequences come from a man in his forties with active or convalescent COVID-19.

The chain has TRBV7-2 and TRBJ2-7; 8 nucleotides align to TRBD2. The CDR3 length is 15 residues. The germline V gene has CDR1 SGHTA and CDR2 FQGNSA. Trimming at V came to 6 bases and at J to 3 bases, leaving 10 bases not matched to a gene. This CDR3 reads CASRSLRGGYYEQYF. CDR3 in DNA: TGTGCCAGCAGGTCCCTCCGGGGGGGGTACTACGAGCAGTACTTC.

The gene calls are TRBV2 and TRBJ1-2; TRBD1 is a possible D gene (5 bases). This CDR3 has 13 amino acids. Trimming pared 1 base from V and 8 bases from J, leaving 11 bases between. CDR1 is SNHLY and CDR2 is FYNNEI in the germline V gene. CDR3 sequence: CASSEEGVIGYTF. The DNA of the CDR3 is TGTGCCAGCAGTGAAGAAGGGGTCATCGGCTACACCTTC.

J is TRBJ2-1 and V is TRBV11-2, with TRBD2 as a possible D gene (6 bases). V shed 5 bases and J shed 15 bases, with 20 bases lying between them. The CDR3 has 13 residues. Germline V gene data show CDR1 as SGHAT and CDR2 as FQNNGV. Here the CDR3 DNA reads TGTGCCAGCAGCCCCAGGTGGGACCGCGGGACGTTCTTC. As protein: CASSPRWDRGTFF. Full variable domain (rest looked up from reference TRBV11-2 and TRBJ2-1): EAGVAQSPRYKIIEKRQSVAFWCNPISGHATLYWYQQILGQGPKLLIQFQNNGVVDDSQLPKDRFSAERLKGVDSTLKIQPAKLEDSAVYLCASSPRWDRGTFFGPGTRLTVL.

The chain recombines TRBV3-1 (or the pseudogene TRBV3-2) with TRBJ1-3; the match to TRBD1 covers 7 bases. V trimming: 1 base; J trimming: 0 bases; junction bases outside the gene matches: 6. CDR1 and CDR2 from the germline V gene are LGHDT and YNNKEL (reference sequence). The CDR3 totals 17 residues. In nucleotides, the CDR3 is TGTGCCAGCAGCCAAGTCGGGACAGCATTCTCTGGAAACACCATATATTTT. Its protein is CASSQVGTAFSGNTIYF.

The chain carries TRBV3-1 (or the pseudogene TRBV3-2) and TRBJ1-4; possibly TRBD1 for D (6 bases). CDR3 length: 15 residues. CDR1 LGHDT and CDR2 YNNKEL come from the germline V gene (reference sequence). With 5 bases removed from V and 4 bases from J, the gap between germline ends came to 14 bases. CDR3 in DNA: TGTGCCAGCAGCTACAACAGGGCCAGTAATGAAAAACTGTTTTTT. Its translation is CASSYNRASNEKLFF.

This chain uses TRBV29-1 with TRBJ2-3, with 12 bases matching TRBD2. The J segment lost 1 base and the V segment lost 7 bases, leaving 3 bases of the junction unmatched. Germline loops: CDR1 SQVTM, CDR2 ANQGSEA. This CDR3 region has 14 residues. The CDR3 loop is CSARLAGGTDTQYF. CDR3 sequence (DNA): TGCAGCGCCCGACTAGCGGGAGGCACAGATACGCAGTATTTT.

Written as DNA, the CDR3 is TGCGCCAGCCTTGGCCCCTTACAGGGGGCAGACTATGGCTACACCTTC. It specifies CASLGPLQGADYGYTF. The gene calls are TRBV10-1 and TRBJ1-2; 9 bases are a match to TRBD1. V lost 8 bases and J lost 3; bases outside the gene matches: 13. Germline values: CDR1 WNHNN, CDR2 SYGVQD (reference sequence). This CDR3 is 16 amino acids long.

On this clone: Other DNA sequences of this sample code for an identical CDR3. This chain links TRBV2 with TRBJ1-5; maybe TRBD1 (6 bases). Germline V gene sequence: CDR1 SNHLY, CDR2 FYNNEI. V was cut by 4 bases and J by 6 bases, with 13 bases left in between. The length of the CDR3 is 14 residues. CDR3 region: CASSVQGASQPQHF. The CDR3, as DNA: TGTGCCAGCAGTGTACAGGGCGCGTCTCAGCCCCAGCATTTT. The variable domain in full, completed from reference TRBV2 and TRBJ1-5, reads EPEVTQTPSHQVTQMGQEVILRCVPISNHLYFYWYRQILGQKVEFLVSFYNNEISEKSEIFDDQFSVERPDGSNFTLKIRSTKLEDSAMYFCASSVQGASQPQHFGDGTRLSIL.

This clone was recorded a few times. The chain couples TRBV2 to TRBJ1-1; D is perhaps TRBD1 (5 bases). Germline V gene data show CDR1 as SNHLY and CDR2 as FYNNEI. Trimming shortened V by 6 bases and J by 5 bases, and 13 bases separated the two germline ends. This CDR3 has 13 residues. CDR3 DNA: TGTGCCAGCAGGACAGCCCAAGGGACTGAAGCTTTCTTT. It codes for CASRTAQGTEAFF.

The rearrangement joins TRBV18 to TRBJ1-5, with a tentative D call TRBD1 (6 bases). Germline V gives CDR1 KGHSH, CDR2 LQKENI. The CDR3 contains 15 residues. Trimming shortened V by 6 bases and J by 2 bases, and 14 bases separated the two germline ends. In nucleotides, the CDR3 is TGTGCCAGCTCCCCAAAACAGGGAGGCAATCAGCCCCAGCATTTT. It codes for CASSPKQGGNQPQHF.

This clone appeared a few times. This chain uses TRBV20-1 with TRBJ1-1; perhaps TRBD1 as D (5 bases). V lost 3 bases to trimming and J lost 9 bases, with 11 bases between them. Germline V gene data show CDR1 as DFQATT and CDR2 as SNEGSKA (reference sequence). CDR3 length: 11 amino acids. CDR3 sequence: CSASSGHQAFF. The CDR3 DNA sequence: TGCAGTGCTAGTTCAGGGCACCAAGCTTTCTTT.

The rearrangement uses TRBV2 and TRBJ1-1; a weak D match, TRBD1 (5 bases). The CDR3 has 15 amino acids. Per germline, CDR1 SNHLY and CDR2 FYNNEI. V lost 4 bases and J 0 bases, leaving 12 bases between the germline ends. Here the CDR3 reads CASSAGRVMNTEAFF. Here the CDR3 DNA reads TGTGCCAGCAGTGCGGGCAGGGTCATGAACACTGAAGCTTTCTTT.

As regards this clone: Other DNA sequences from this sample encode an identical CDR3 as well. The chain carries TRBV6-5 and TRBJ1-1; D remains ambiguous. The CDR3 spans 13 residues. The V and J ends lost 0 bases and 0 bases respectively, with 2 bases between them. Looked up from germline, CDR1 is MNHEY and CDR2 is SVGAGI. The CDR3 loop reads CASSYSLNTEAFF. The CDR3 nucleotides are TGTGCCAGCAGTTACTCCTTGAACACTGAAGCTTTCTTT.

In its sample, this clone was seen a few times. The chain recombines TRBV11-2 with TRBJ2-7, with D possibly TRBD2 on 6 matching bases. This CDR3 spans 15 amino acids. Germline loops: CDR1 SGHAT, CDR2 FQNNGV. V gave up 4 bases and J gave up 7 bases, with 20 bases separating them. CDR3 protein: CASSWFGTPAEEQYF. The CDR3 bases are TGTGCCAGCAGCTGGTTCGGGACTCCGGCGGAAGAGCAGTACTTC.

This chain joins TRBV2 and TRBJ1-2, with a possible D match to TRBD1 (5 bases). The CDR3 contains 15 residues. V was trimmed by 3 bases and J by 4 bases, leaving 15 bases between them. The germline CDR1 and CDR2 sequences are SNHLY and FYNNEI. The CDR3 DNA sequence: TGTGCCAGCAGTGATAAGCCCGGGGGAGTCTATGGCTACACCTTC. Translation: CASSDKPGGVYGYTF.

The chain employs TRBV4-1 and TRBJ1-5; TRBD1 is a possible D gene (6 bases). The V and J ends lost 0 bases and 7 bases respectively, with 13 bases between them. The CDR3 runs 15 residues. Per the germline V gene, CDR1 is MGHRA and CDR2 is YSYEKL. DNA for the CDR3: TGCGCCAGCAGCCAAGAAGGGGGTTCGGGACAGCCCCAGCATTTT. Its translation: CASSQEGGSGQPQHF.

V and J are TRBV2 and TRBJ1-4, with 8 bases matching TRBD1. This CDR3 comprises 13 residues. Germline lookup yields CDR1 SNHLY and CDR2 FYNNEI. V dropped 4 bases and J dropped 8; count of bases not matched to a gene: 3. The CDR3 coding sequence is TGTGCCAGCAGTGTGCGACAGGGGGAAAAACTGTTTTTT. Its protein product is CASSVRQGEKLFF.

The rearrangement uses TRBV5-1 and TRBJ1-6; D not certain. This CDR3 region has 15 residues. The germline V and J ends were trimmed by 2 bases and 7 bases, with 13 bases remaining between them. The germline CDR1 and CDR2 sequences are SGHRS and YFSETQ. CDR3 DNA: TGCGCCAGCAGCTTCGACGGGAGGAACAATTCACCCCTCCACTTT. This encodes CASSFDGRNNSPLHF.

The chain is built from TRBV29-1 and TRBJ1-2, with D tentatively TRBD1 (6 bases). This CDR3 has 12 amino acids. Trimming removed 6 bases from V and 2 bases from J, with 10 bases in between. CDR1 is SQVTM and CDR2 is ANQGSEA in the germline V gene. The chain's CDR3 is CSVGQGNYGYTF. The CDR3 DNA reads TGCAGCGTCGGTCAGGGGAACTATGGCTACACCTTC.

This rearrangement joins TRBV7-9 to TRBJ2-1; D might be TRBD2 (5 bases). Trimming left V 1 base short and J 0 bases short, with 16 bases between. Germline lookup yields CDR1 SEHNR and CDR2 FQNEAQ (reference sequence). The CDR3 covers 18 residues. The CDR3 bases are TGTGCCAGCAGCTTAGGTGCCCCAAGGGAGCTCTCCTACAATGAGCAGTTCTTC. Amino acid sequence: CASSLGAPRELSYNEQFF.

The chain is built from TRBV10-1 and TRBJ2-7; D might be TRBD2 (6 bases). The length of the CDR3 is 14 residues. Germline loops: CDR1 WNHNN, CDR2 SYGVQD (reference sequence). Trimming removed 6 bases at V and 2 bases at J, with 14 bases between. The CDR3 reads CASSGTPKAYEQYF. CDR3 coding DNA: TGCGCCAGCAGCGGGACTCCTAAAGCCTACGAGCAGTACTTC.

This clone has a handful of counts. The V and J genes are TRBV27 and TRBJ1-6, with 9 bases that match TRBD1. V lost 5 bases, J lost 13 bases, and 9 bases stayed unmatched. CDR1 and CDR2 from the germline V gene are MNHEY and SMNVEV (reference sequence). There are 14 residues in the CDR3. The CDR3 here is CASSAGTGFMPLHF. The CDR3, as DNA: TGTGCCAGCAGTGCCGGGACAGGGTTTATGCCCCTCCACTTT.

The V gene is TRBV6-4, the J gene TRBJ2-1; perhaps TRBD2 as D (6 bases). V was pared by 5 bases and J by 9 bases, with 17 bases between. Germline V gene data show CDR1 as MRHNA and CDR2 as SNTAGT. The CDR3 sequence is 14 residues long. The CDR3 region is CASSSGFYSGEQFF. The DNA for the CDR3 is TGTGCCAGCAGTTCCGGTTTTTATAGCGGTGAGCAGTTCTTC.

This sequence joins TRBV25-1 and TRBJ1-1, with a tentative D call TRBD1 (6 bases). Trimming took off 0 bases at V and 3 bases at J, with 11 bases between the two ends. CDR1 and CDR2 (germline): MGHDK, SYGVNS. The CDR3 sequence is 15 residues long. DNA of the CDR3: TGTGCCAGCAGTGAATACCCAGGGGCGGACACTGAAGCTTTCTTT. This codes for CASSEYPGADTEAFF.

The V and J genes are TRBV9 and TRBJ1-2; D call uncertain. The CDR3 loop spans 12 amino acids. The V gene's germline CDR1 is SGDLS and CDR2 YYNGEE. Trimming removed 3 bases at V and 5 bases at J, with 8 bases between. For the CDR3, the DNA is TGTGCCAGCAGCGGGTGGAGTTATGGCTACACCTTC. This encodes CASSGWSYGYTF.

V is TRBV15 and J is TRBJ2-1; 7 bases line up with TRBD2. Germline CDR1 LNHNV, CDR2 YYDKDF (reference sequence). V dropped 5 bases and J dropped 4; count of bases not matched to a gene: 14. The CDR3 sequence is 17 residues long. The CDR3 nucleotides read TGTGCCACCAGCCCAGGGCTGGGCGGGAGTAGTTACAATGAGCAGTTCTTC. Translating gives CATSPGLGGSSYNEQFF.

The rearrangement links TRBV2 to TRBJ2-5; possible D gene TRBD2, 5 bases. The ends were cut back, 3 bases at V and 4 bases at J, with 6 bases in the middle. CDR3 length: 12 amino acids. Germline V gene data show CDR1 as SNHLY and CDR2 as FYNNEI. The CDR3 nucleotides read TGTGCCAGCAGTGATCGGGGAGAGACCCAGTACTTC. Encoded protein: CASSDRGETQYF.

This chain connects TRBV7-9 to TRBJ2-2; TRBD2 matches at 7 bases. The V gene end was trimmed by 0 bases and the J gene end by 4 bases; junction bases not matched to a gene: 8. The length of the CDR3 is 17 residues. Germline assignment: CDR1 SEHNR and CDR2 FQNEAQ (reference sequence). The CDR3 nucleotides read TGTGCCAGCAGCTTAGCGCGGGGGTATTCGGGCACCGGGGAGCTGTTTTTT. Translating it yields CASSLARGYSGTGELFF.

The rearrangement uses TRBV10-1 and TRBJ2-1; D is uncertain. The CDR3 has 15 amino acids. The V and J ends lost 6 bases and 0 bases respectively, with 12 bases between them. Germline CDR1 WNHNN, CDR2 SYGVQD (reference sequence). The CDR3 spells CASSDSASSYNEQFF. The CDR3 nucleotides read TGCGCCAGCAGCGACTCGGCCTCCTCCTACAATGAGCAGTTCTTC.

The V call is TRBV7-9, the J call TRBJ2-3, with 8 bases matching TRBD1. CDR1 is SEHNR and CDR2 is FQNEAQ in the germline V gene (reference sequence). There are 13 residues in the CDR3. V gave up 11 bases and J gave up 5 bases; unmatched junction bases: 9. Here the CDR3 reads CALRDRLRDTQYF. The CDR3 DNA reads TGTGCCTTACGGGACAGGTTACGAGATACGCAGTATTTT.